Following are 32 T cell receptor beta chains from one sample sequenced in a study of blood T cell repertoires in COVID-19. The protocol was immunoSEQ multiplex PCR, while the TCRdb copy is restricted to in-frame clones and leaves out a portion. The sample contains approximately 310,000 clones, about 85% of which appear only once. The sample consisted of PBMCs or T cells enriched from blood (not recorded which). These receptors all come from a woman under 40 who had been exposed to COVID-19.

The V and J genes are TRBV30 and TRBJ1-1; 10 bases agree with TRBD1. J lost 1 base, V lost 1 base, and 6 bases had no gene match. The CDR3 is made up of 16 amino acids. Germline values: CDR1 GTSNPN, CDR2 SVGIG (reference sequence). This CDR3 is CAWSGRQGAGNTEAFF. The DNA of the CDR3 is TGTGCCTGGAGTGGCCGACAGGGGGCCGGGAACACTGAAGCTTTCTTT.

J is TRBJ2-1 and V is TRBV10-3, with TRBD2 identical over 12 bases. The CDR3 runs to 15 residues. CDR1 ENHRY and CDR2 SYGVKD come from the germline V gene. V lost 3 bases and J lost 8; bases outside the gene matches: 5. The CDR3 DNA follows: TGTGCCATCAGTGACTCTACTAGCGGGAGGTATGAGCAGTTCTTC. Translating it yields CAISDSTSGRYEQFF.

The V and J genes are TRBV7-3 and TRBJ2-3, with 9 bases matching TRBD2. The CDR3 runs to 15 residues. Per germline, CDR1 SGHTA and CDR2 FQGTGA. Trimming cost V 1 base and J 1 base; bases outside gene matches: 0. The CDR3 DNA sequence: TGTGCCAGCAGCTTAAGACTAGCGGGCACAGATACGCAGTATTTT. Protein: CASSLRLAGTDTQYF.

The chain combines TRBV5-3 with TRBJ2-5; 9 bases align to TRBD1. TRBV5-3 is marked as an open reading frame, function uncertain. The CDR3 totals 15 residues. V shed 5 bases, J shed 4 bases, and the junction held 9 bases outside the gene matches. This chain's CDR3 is CARRDGQGIGETQYF. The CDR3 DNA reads TGTGCCAGAAGGGATGGACAGGGGATAGGAGAGACCCAGTACTTC.

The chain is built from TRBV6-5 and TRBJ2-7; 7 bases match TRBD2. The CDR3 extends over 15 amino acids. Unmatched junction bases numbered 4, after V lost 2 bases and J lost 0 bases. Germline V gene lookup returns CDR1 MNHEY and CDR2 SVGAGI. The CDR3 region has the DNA TGTGCCAGCAGTTACGGCGGCGGGGGCTCCTACGAGCAGTACTTC. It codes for CASSYGGGGSYEQYF.

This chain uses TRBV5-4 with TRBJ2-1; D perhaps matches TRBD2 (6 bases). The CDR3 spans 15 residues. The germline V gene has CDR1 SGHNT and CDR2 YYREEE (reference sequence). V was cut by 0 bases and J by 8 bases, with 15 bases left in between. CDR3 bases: TGTGCCAGCAGCTTGGCCGGGAGCCGGACACATGAGCAGTTCTTC. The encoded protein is CASSLAGSRTHEQFF.

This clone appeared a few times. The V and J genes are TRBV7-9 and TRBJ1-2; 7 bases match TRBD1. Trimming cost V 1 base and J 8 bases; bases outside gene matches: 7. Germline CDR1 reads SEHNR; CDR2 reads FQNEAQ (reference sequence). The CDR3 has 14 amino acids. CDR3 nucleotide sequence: TGTGCCAGCAGCTTAGAAGGGGGCTTCCGAGGCTACACCTTC. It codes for CASSLEGGFRGYTF.

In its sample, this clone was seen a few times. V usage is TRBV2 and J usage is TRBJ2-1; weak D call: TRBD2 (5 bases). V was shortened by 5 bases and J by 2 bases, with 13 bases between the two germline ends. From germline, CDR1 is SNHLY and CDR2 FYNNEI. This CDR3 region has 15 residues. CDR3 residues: CASSPDGGAYNEQFF. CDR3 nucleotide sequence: TGTGCCAGCAGTCCCGACGGAGGAGCCTACAATGAGCAGTTCTTC. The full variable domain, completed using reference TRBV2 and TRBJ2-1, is EPEVTQTPSHQVTQMGQEVILRCVPISNHLYFYWYRQILGQKVEFLVSFYNNEISEKSEIFDDQFSVERPDGSNFTLKIRSTKLEDSAMYFCASSPDGGAYNEQFFGPGTRLTVL.

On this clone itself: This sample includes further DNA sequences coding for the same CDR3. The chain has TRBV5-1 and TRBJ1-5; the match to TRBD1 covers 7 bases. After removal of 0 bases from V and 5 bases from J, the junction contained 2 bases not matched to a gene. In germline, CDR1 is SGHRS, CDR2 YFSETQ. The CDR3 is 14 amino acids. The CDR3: CASSLGQGDQPQHF. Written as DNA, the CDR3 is TGCGCCAGCAGCTTGGGACAGGGAGATCAGCCCCAGCATTTT.

The CDR3 nucleotides are TGTGCCAGAAGCTCGGCAGGGGCAGGGGCCAACTATGGCTACACCTTC. It translates to CARSSAGAGANYGYTF. The chain employs TRBV5-3 and TRBJ1-2; D may be TRBD1 (6 bases). TRBV5-3 belongs to the ORF category, with a function that is uncertain. The CDR3 has 16 amino acids. The V gene lost 3 bases and the J gene lost 2 bases, with 17 bases spanning the gap.

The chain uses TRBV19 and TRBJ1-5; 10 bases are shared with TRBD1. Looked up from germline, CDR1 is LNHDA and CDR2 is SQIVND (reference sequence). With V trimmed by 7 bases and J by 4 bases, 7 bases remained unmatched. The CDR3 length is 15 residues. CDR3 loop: CASTYGTGENQPQHF. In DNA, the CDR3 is TGTGCCAGTACCTATGGGACAGGGGAGAATCAGCCCCAGCATTTT.

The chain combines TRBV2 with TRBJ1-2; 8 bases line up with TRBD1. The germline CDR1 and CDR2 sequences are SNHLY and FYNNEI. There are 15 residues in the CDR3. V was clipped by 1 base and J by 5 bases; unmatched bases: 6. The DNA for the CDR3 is TGTGCCAGCAGTGAAGGGACAGGGATCAGTTATGGCTACACCTTC. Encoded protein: CASSEGTGISYGYTF.

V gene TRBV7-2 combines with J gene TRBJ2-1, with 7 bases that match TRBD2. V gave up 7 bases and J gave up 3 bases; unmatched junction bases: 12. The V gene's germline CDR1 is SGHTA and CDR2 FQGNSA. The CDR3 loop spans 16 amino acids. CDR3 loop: CASNPSRGTVYNEQFF. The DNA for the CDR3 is TGTGCCAGCAACCCCTCGCGGGGGACCGTCTACAATGAGCAGTTCTTC.

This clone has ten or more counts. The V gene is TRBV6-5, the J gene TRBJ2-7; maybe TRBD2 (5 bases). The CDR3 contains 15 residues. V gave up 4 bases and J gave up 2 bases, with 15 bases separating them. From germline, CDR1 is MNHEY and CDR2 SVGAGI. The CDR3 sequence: CASSSAAGGTYEQYF. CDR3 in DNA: TGTGCCAGCAGTTCCGCGGCGGGCGGAACCTACGAGCAGTACTTC.

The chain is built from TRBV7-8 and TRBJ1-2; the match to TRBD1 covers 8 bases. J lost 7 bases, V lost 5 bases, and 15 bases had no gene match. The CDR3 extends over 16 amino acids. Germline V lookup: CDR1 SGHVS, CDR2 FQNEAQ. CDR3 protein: CASSKTYLTGDSGYTF. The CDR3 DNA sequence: TGTGCCAGCAGCAAGACGTACCTGACAGGGGATTCTGGCTACACCTTC. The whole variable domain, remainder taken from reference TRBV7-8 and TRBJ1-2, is GAGVSQSPRYKVAKRGQDVALRCDPISGHVSLFWYQQALGQGPEFLTYFQNEAQLDKSGLPSDRFFAERPEGSVSTLKIQRTQQEDSAVYLCASSKTYLTGDSGYTFGSGTRLTVV.

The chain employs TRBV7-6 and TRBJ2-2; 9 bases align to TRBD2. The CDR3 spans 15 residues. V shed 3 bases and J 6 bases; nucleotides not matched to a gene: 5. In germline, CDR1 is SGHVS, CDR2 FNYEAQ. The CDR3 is CASSFSGGVAGELFF. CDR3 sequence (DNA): TGTGCCAGCAGCTTTAGCGGGGGAGTAGCCGGGGAGCTGTTTTTT.

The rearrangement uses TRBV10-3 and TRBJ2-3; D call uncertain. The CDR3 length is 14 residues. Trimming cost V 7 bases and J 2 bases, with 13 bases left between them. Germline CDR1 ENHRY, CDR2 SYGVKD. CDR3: CAIKTGSITDTQYF. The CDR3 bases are TGTGCCATCAAAACGGGTTCGATCACAGATACGCAGTATTTT.

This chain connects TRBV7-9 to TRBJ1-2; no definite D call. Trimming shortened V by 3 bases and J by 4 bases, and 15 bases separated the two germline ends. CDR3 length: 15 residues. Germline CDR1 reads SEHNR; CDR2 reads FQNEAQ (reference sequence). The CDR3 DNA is TGTGCCAGCAGCTTGGGCGAGAGGGAGGGCTATGGCTACACCTTC. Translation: CASSLGEREGYGYTF.

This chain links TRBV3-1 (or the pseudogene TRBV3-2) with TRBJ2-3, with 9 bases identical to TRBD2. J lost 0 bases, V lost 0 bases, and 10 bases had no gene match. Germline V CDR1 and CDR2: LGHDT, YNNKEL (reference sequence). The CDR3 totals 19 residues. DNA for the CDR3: TGTGCCAGCAGCCAAGAAAGCTGGCCGGCGGGAGGGAGCACAGATACGCAGTATTTT. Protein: CASSQESWPAGGSTDTQYF.

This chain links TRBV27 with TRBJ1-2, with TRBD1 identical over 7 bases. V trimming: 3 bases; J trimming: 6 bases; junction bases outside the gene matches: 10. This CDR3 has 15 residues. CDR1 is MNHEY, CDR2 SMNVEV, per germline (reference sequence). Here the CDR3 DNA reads TGTGCCAGCAGTTTCCCCGGTGACAGGGTGAATGGCTACACCTTC. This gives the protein CASSFPGDRVNGYTF.

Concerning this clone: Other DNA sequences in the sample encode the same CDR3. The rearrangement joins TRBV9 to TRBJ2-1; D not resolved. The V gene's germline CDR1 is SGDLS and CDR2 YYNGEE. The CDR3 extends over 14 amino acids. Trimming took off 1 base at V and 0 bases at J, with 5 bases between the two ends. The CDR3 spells CASSVRVSYNEQFF. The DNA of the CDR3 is TGTGCCAGCAGCGTACGGGTCTCCTACAATGAGCAGTTCTTC. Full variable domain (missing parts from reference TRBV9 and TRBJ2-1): DSGVTQTPKHLITATGQRVTLRCSPRSGDLSVYWYQQSLDQGLQFLIQYYNGEERAKGNILERFSAQQFPDLHSELNLSSLELGDSALYFCASSVRVSYNEQFFGPGTRLTVL.

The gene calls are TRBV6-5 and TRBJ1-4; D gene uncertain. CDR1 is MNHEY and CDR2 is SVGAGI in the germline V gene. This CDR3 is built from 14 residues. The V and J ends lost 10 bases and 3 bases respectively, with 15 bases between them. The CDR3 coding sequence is TGTGCCACCCAGGTTACCTACGCTAATGAAAAACTGTTTTTT. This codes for CATQVTYANEKLFF.

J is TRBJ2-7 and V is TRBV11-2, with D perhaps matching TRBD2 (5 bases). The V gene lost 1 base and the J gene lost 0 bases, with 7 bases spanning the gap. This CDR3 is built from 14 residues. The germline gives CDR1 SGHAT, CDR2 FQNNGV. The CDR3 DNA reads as TGTGCCAGCAGCTTAGGAGGGAGCTCCTACGAGCAGTACTTC. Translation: CASSLGGSSYEQYF.

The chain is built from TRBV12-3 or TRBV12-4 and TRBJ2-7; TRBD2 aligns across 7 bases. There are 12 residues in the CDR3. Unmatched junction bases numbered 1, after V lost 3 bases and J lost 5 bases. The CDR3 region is CASSLGGDEQYF. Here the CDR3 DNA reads TGTGCCAGCAGTTTGGGGGGGGACGAGCAGTACTTC.

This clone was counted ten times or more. CDR3 amino acids: CASSFPSGEYNEQFF. Written as DNA, the CDR3 is TGTGCCAGCAGCTTCCCTAGCGGGGAATACAATGAGCAGTTCTTC. The chain joins TRBV7-8 to TRBJ2-1; 9 bases fit TRBD2. V dropped 3 bases and J dropped 4; count of bases not matched to a gene: 4. The CDR3 spans 15 residues. Germline V gene lookup returns CDR1 SGHVS and CDR2 FQNEAQ.

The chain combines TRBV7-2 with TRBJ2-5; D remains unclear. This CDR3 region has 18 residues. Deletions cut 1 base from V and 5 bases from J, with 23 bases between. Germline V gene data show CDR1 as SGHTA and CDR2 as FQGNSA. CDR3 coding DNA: TGTGCCAGCAGCTTAGTGGTTTCCGAAGCTAGGTTTGGGGAGACCCAGTACTTC. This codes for CASSLVVSEARFGETQYF.

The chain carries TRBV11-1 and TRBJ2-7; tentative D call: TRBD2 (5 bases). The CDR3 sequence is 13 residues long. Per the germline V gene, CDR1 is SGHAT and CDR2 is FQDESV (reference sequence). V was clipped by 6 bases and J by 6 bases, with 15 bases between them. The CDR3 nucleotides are TGTGCCAGCAGTCTAGGGCGGGCCGCCGAGCAGTACTTC. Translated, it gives CASSLGRAAEQYF. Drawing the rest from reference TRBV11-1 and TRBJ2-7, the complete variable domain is EAEVAQSPRYKITEKSQAVAFWCDPISGHATLYWYRQILGQGPELLVQFQDESVVDDSQLPKDRFSAERLKGVDSTLKIQPAELGDSAMYLCASSLGRAAEQYFGPGTRLTVT.

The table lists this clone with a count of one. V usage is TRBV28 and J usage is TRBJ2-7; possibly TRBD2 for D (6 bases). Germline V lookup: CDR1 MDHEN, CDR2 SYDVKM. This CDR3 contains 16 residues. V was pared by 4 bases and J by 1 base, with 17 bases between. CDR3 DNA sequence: TGTGCCAGCAGTTCAGCCGGGGAGGATGGTTCCTACGAGCAGTACTTC. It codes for CASSSAGEDGSYEQYF.

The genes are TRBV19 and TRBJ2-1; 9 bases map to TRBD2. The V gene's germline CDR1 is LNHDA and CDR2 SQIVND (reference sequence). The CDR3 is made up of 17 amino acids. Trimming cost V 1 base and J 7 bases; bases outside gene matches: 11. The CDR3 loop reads CASSIVRIAGAGNEQFF. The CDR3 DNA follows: TGTGCCAGTAGTATAGTTAGGATAGCGGGAGCAGGAAATGAGCAGTTCTTC.

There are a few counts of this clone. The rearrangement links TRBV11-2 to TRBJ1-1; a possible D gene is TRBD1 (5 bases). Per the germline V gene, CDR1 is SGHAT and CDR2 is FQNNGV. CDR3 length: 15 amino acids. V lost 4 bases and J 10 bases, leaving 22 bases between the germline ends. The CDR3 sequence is CASSSNLGTAVGAFF. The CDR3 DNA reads TGTGCCAGCAGCTCGAATCTCGGGACTGCGGTGGGAGCTTTCTTT.

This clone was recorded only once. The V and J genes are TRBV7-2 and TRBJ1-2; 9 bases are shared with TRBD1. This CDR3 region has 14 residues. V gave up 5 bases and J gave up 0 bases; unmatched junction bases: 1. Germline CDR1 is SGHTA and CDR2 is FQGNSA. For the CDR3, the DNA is TGTGCCAGCAGCCGGACAGGGGCTAACTATGGCTACACCTTC. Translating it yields CASSRTGANYGYTF.

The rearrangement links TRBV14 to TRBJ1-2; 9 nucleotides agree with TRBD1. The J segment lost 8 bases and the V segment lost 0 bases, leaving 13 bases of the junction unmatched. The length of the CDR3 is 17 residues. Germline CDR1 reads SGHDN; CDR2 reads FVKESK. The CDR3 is CASSQDLGTGGRGGYTF. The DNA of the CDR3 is TGTGCCAGCAGCCAAGATCTTGGAACAGGGGGCAGAGGAGGCTACACCTTC.